Shown below are 18 T cell receptor beta chains from a single sample sequenced in a study of blood T cell repertoires in COVID-19. Sequenced by immunoSEQ multiplex PCR; TCRdb stores in-frame clones only, minus some. The top ten hold roughly 8% of the sample, which has some 150,000 clones, roughly 89% seen once. The sequencing input was peripheral blood. These receptors came from a woman in her forties or fifties with active or convalescent COVID-19.

The sample holds a few counts of this clone. The CDR3 sequence: CASSPADAHSNQPQHF. DNA for the CDR3: TGTGCCAGCTCACCCGCGGATGCCCACAGCAATCAGCCCCAGCATTTT. The chain combines TRBV18 with TRBJ1-5; unclear D gene. The V gene's germline CDR1 is KGHSH and CDR2 LQKENI. Trimming took 3 bases from V and 1 from J, leaving 13 bases between them. The length of the CDR3 is 16 residues.

The chain uses TRBV18 and TRBJ1-5, with D hard to call. The CDR3 has 14 residues. Germline lookup yields CDR1 KGHSH and CDR2 LQKENI. Trimming stripped 0 bases from V and 7 bases from J, with 10 bases between. CDR3 in amino acids: CASSPPGLGQPQHF. The CDR3 nucleotides read TGTGCCAGCTCACCACCGGGCCTTGGCCAGCCCCAGCATTTT.

The chain recombines TRBV16 with TRBJ2-4, with TRBD1 identical over 8 bases. The CDR3 loop spans 17 amino acids. The ends lost 2 bases at V and 2 bases at J; junction bases unmatched: 8. Germline CDR1 is KGHSY and CDR2 is FQNENV. CDR3 nucleotides: TGTGCCAGCAGCCAACGAGGGCAGGGGGCGACCAAAAACATTCAGTACTTC. Protein sequence: CASSQRGQGATKNIQYF.

For this clone: The same CDR3 also results from other DNA sequences found in this sample. V and J are TRBV12-5 and TRBJ1-2; perhaps TRBD1 as D (5 bases). The CDR3 sequence is 13 residues long. Trimming left V 7 bases short and J 1 base short, with 10 bases between. The germline gives CDR1 LGHNT, CDR2 FRNRAP. This CDR3 is CASAGDSNYGYTF. The CDR3 DNA is TGTGCTAGTGCCGGCGACAGTAACTATGGCTACACCTTC.

The chain uses TRBV28 and TRBJ1-1; D is uncertain. CDR1 is MDHEN, CDR2 SYDVKM, per germline. Trimming left V 1 base short and J 5 bases short, with 8 bases between. The CDR3 is made up of 13 amino acids. The CDR3 spells CASSLSGGTEAFF. The DNA for the CDR3 is TGTGCCAGCAGTTTATCAGGTGGGACTGAAGCTTTCTTT.

The count of this clone is one. The gene calls are TRBV11-2 and TRBJ2-7, with D possibly being TRBD1 (6 bases). V was shortened by 6 bases and J by 2 bases, with 17 bases between the two germline ends. The germline V gene encodes CDR1 SGHAT and CDR2 FQNNGV. The CDR3 has 15 amino acids. CDR3 nucleotide sequence: TGTGCCAGCAGTACAAACCACAGGGCTACCTACGAGCAGTACTTC. Its translation is CASSTNHRATYEQYF.

This clone was observed a few times. CDR3 region: CASSFLQGTDTQYF. The CDR3 DNA sequence: TGTGCCAGCAGTTTCCTCCAGGGAACAGATACGCAGTATTTT. The chain is built from TRBV28 and TRBJ2-3, with D possibly matching TRBD1 (5 bases). From germline, CDR1 is MDHEN and CDR2 SYDVKM. The V and J ends lost 3 bases and 3 bases respectively, with 10 bases between them. The CDR3 totals 14 residues.

The V gene is TRBV19, the J gene TRBJ1-3, with D unresolved. CDR1 and CDR2 (germline): LNHDA, SQIVND (reference sequence). The germline V and J ends were trimmed by 4 bases and 4 bases, with 8 bases remaining between them. CDR3 size: 13 residues. The CDR3 region is CASSKIAGNTIYF. CDR3 nucleotides: TGTGCCAGTAGTAAGATCGCGGGAAACACCATATATTTT.

This chain connects TRBV12-1 to TRBJ2-7; the D segment call TRBD2 is taken from the table without a DNA check. TRBV12-1 constitutes a pseudogene. The CDR3 contains 20 residues. The CDR3 bases are TGTGCCAGCACCAGCGGGATATTTGCTAGCGGGCCTACCCTTAACTACGAGCAGTACTTC. It is translated as CASTSGIFASGPTLNYEQYF.

This clone was observed a single time. V usage is TRBV9 and J usage is TRBJ1-2; TRBD1 might be the D (6 bases). The CDR3 is 16 amino acids. Trimming took off 5 bases at V and 1 base at J, with 18 bases between the two ends. Per germline, CDR1 SGDLS and CDR2 YYNGEE. In DNA, the CDR3 is TGTGCCAGCAGGGATACACAGGGAGAGCGTAACTATGGCTACACCTTC. Encoded protein: CASRDTQGERNYGYTF.

The chain couples TRBV7-9 to TRBJ1-1; D gene unclear. Germline values: CDR1 SEHNR, CDR2 FQNEAQ (reference sequence). CDR3 size: 15 residues. V was cut by 5 bases and J by 1 base, with 14 bases left in between. For the CDR3, the DNA is TGTGCCAGCAGCCCTTTGGGAGGGAAGAACACTGAAGCTTTCTTT. Translated: CASSPLGGKNTEAFF.

The chain links TRBV6-6 to TRBJ2-4, with TRBD2 matching 7 bases. Germline V gene data show CDR1 as MNHNY and CDR2 as SVGAGI (reference sequence). The V gene end was trimmed by 7 bases and the J gene end by 0 bases; junction bases not matched to a gene: 6. This CDR3 region has 15 residues. CDR3 protein: CASTFSGQAKNIQYF. The CDR3 nucleotides are TGTGCCAGCACCTTTAGCGGGCAAGCCAAAAACATTCAGTACTTC.

This clone was detected only once. The rearrangement links TRBV18 to TRBJ2-3; 11 bases line up with TRBD2. The CDR3 sequence is 15 residues long. Germline CDR1 reads KGHSH; CDR2 reads LQKENI. The J segment lost 3 bases and the V segment lost 6 bases, leaving 5 bases of the junction unmatched. The CDR3 sequence: CASSPTSGATDTQYF. The CDR3, as DNA: TGTGCCAGCTCGCCGACTAGCGGGGCGACAGATACGCAGTATTTT.

The chain has TRBV9 and TRBJ2-2, with D possibly matching TRBD2 (7 bases). Per the germline V gene, CDR1 is SGDLS and CDR2 is YYNGEE. The length of the CDR3 is 18 residues. V was shortened by 2 bases and J by 1 base, with 18 bases between the two germline ends. For the CDR3, the DNA is TGTGCCAGCAGCGTCACTTTTGGGGGGGCAAAGAACACCGGGGAGCTGTTTTTT. Its translation is CASSVTFGGAKNTGELFF.

This clone was seen a handful of times. The rearrangement joins TRBV5-1 to TRBJ2-2; 9 bases map to TRBD2. From germline, CDR1 is SGHRS and CDR2 YFSETQ. With V trimmed by 1 base and J by 6 bases, 4 bases remained unmatched. The CDR3 extends over 15 amino acids. Here the CDR3 reads CASSLLAGEAGELFF. CDR3 nucleotides: TGCGCCAGCAGCTTGTTAGCGGGAGAAGCCGGGGAGCTGTTTTTT.

This chain links TRBV5-6 with TRBJ2-2; weak D call: TRBD1 (5 bases). Between the trimmed V and J ends, which lost 6 bases and 7 bases, there was a span of 10 bases. Germline V gene lookup returns CDR1 SGHDT and CDR2 YYEEEE. The length of the CDR3 is 12 residues. The CDR3 region has the DNA TGTGCCAGCACCAGGGTGGGCGGGGAGCTGTTTTTT. Translated, it gives CASTRVGGELFF.

The table lists this clone with a count of one. This CDR3 is also generated by other DNA sequences in the sample. This chain uses TRBV9 with TRBJ2-5, with 10 bases identical to TRBD2. Germline CDR1 and CDR2: SGDLS and YYNGEE. The CDR3 extends over 16 amino acids. V lost 0 bases, J lost 4 bases, and 6 bases stayed unmatched. CDR3 DNA: TGTGCCAGCAGCGTAGGGAGCGGGAGGGCCGGAGAGACCCAGTACTTC. Translation: CASSVGSGRAGETQYF.

V usage is TRBV19 and J usage is TRBJ2-7, with TRBD2 matching 11 bases. The germline CDR1 and CDR2 sequences are LNHDA and SQIVND (reference sequence). This CDR3 contains 14 residues. The trim removed 5 bases at V and 3 bases at J, leaving 3 bases unmatched. In DNA, the CDR3 is TGTGCCAGTAGTGTCACTAGCGGGAGCTACGAGCAGTACTTC. Amino acid sequence: CASSVTSGSYEQYF.